This T cell receptor beta chain was recorded in a study of blood T cells in healthy people across ages. Alongside a J-beta primer mix, a sample-barcoded 5' primer served in a second PCR lasting about 7 to 12 cycles. TCRdb processed the 5' RACE reads anew with MiXCR; each CDR3 protein has one entry. The table shows about 760,000 distinct CDR3 sequences, with roughly 25% occurring only once. Germline V lookup: CDR1 SGHNT, CDR2 YENEEA. Trimming removed 5 bases from V and 2 bases from J, with 11 bases in between. This CDR3 contains 14 residues. This clonotype was seen only a few times. These data are also associated with another study on T cells of mothers and their children.

Sample: blood. The clonotype was recovered from a boy between 10 and 17 years old in good health. This chain joins TRBV11-3 and TRBJ2-3; no clear D gene. In DNA form, the CDR3 reads TGTGCCAGCAGCCCCACGGGCGCCACAGATACGCAGTATTTT. Protein sequence: CASSPTGATDTQYF.